This passage covers 24 T cell receptor beta chains from one sample sequenced in a study of shared clonotypes between healthy human individuals (dated by TCRdb to 2019 to 2021). Library method: the immunoSEQ multiplex PCR assay. This is the immuneACCESS table as TCRdb keeps it, with only in-frame sequences that have V and J called. A part of the clones is gone; compared with another copy, unresolved V genes explain less than half, and the rest is unexplained. The sample contains approximately 1.5 million clones, roughly 98% of them found a single time. Roughly 0.45% of the sample is in the top ten clones. Specimen: naive CD4+ T cells sorted from blood. According to the study, the label for this sample's cell subset or site signals: CD45RA+ positively selected. These receptors all come from a man under 40 in good health.

The rearrangement uses TRBV11-2 and TRBJ2-7, with 12 bases fitting TRBD2. The CDR3 runs 15 residues. The V and J ends lost 3 bases and 5 bases, in that order; junction bases with no gene match: 5. Germline CDR1 reads SGHAT; CDR2 reads FQNNGV. CDR3 nucleotides: TGTGCCAGCAGCTTGAGGACTAGCGGGACCCACGAGCAGTACTTC. Its translation: CASSLRTSGTHEQYF.

The chain links TRBV28 to TRBJ2-3; D not resolved. V dropped 6 bases and J dropped 4 bases, with 20 bases sitting between them. The CDR3 is 16 residues long. CDR1 is MDHEN and CDR2 is SYDVKM in the germline V gene. As DNA, the CDR3 is TGTGCCAGCAGCCCACCCGGTGTGAGGTGGGCAGATACGCAGTATTTT. Translated: CASSPPGVRWADTQYF. Full variable domain (missing parts from reference TRBV28 and TRBJ2-3): DVKVTQSSRYLVKRTGEKVFLECVQDMDHENMFWYRQDPGLGLRLIYFSYDVKMKEKGDIPEGYSVSREKKERFSLILESASTNQTSMYLCASSPPGVRWADTQYFGPGTRLTVL.

This rearrangement joins TRBV21-1 to TRBJ1-2; the D call TRBD1 from the table was never checked on the DNA. TRBV21-1 is shown as a pseudogene. CDR3 size: 18 residues. The CDR3 reads CASSPPPIQGRIGYGYTF. The CDR3 nucleotides are TGTGCCAGCAGCCCACCCCCAATACAGGGGCGGATTGGCTATGGCTACACCTTC.

This clone has more than one count but fewer than ten. This sample also contains other DNA sequences that code for the same CDR3. The rearrangement uses TRBV5-1 and TRBJ2-1; weak D call: TRBD2 (5 bases). The CDR3 runs 15 residues. V dropped 0 bases and J dropped 0 bases, with 7 bases sitting between them. CDR1 SGHRS and CDR2 YFSETQ come from the germline V gene. This chain's CDR3 is CASSLAGSSYNEQFF. CDR3 coding DNA: TGCGCCAGCAGCTTGGCGGGGAGCTCCTACAATGAGCAGTTCTTC. The full variable domain, completed using reference TRBV5-1 and TRBJ2-1, is KAGVTQTPRYLIKTRGQQVTLSCSPISGHRSVSWYQQTPGQGLQFLFEYFSETQRNKGNFPGRFSGRQFSNSRSEMNVSTLELGDSALYLCASSLAGSSYNEQFFGPGTRLTVL.

This chain joins TRBV28 and TRBJ2-1, with 11 nucleotides matching TRBD2. Trimming at V came to 5 bases and at J to 6 bases, leaving 6 bases not matched to a gene. Per the germline V gene, CDR1 is MDHEN and CDR2 is SYDVKM. The CDR3 runs to 15 residues. The CDR3: CASSPLAGVTNEQFF. The CDR3 DNA reads as TGTGCCAGCAGTCCACTAGCGGGAGTGACCAATGAGCAGTTCTTC.

The rearrangement uses TRBV18 and TRBJ1-2; 9 bases align to TRBD1. The V gene end was trimmed by 3 bases and the J gene end by 6 bases; junction bases not matched to a gene: 8. Germline CDR1 and CDR2: KGHSH and LQKENI. The CDR3 totals 15 residues. The CDR3 loop is CASSPNPGTGNGYTF. CDR3 nucleotides: TGTGCCAGCTCACCCAATCCCGGGACAGGGAATGGCTACACCTTC.

The chain links TRBV18 to TRBJ2-1; a possible D gene is TRBD2 (7 bases). The CDR3 sequence is 15 residues long. CDR1 and CDR2 (germline): KGHSH, LQKENI. The germline V and J ends were trimmed by 3 bases and 2 bases, with 11 bases remaining between them. The CDR3 protein is CASSPGAGAYNEQFF. CDR3 DNA: TGTGCCAGCTCACCGGGGGCGGGAGCCTACAATGAGCAGTTCTTC. The complete variable domain, with remaining parts taken from reference TRBV18 and TRBJ2-1, reads NAGVMQNPRHLVRRRGQEARLRCSPMKGHSHVYWYRQLPEEGLKFMVYLQKENIIDESGMPKERFSAEFPKEGPSILRIQQVVRGDSAAYFCASSPGAGAYNEQFFGPGTRLTVL.

Comment on this clone: The junction does not match germline at one end; this may be a read error. The chain joins TRBV10-2 to TRBJ1-3; D gene ambiguous. The V gene's germline CDR1 is WSHSY and CDR2 SAAADI. The CDR3 contains 11 residues. The CDR3 DNA reads TGCGCCAGCAGTGCAGGTGCTACCATCTATTTT. Its protein is CASSAGATIYF.

The chain recombines TRBV5-6 with TRBJ1-1; D not resolved. V dropped 0 bases and J dropped 11 bases, with 11 bases sitting between them. The CDR3 is made up of 12 amino acids. CDR1 is SGHDT and CDR2 is YYEEEE in the germline V gene. This chain's CDR3 is CASSLASPPAFF. Written as DNA, the CDR3 is TGTGCCAGCAGCTTGGCCTCACCGCCGGCTTTCTTT.

The chain couples TRBV9 to TRBJ2-7; 7 nucleotides align to TRBD2. The CDR3 extends over 16 amino acids. The trim removed 0 bases at V and 3 bases at J, leaving 9 bases unmatched. In germline, CDR1 is SGDLS, CDR2 YYNGEE. The CDR3 DNA follows: TGTGCCAGCAGCGTAGCTCCGCGGGGGACCGACTACGAGCAGTACTTC. It codes for CASSVAPRGTDYEQYF.

The chain employs TRBV6-1 and TRBJ2-5; 12 bases fit TRBD2. Germline CDR1 and CDR2: MNHNS and SASEGT. After removal of 8 bases from V and 2 bases from J, the junction contained 6 bases not matched to a gene. CDR3 size: 15 residues. The CDR3 loop reads CASAGLAGKQETQYF. The CDR3 DNA is TGTGCCAGCGCTGGACTAGCGGGAAAACAAGAGACCCAGTACTTC.

The V and J genes are TRBV6-5 and TRBJ2-7; no definite D call. Trimming took 4 bases from V and 0 from J, leaving 10 bases between them. This CDR3 is 14 amino acids long. Germline values: CDR1 MNHEY, CDR2 SVGAGI. CDR3 amino acids: CASSWELASYEQYF. The CDR3 DNA is TGTGCCAGCAGTTGGGAACTTGCCTCCTACGAGCAGTACTTC.

The chain couples TRBV7-8 to TRBJ2-1, with 13 bases lining up with TRBD2. Trimming took 4 bases from V and 6 from J; bases not matched to a gene: 12. Germline V gives CDR1 SGHVS, CDR2 FQNEAQ. The CDR3 has 18 residues. The DNA for the CDR3 is TGTGCCAGCAGCTCCTTGACTAGCGGGAGGATTCGGCGCAATGAGCAGTTCTTC. Translating it yields CASSSLTSGRIRRNEQFF. The whole variable domain, remainder taken from reference TRBV7-8 and TRBJ2-1, is GAGVSQSPRYKVAKRGQDVALRCDPISGHVSLFWYQQALGQGPEFLTYFQNEAQLDKSGLPSDRFFAERPEGSVSTLKIQRTQQEDSAVYLCASSSLTSGRIRRNEQFFGPGTRLTVL.

Concerning this clone itself: The sample carries other DNA sequences with the same CDR3. The chain recombines TRBV6-1 with TRBJ1-1; 9 nucleotides agree with TRBD1. Germline trimming cut 6 bases from V and 1 base from J; bases unmatched to any gene: 3. This CDR3 has 14 amino acids. Germline V lookup: CDR1 MNHNS, CDR2 SASEGT. The CDR3 is CASSAGQGNTEAFF. For the CDR3, the DNA is TGTGCCAGCAGCGCGGGACAGGGGAACACTGAAGCTTTCTTT.

This clone showed up just once. V and J are TRBV19 and TRBJ1-1; maybe TRBD1 (6 bases). V lost 3 bases to trimming and J lost 1 base, with 12 bases between them. The CDR3 consists of 15 residues. CDR1 and CDR2 (germline): LNHDA, SQIVND (reference sequence). The CDR3 DNA reads as TGTGCCAGTAGTATCTCTGCAGGGGCGAACACTGAAGCTTTCTTT. This translates into CASSISAGANTEAFF.

The rearrangement joins TRBV29-1 to TRBJ2-7, with 9 bases fitting TRBD1. The CDR3 runs 14 residues. Germline V gene sequence: CDR1 SQVTM, CDR2 ANQGSEA. The V segment lost 6 bases and the J segment 0 bases; nucleotides outside the gene matches: 6. DNA of the CDR3: TGCAGCGTGGGACAGGGTAGTGGCTCCTACGAGCAGTACTTC. Translation: CSVGQGSGSYEQYF.

The rearrangement joins TRBV5-4 to TRBJ2-3, with 10 bases identical to TRBD2. V lost 3 bases and J lost 1; bases outside the gene matches: 2. The CDR3 length is 15 residues. Germline V lookup: CDR1 SGHNT, CDR2 YYREEE (reference sequence). The chain's CDR3 is CASSYGTSGTDTQYF. The CDR3 DNA sequence: TGTGCCAGCAGCTATGGGACTAGCGGCACAGATACGCAGTATTTT.

In DNA, the CDR3 is TGCGCCAGCAGCTCAAAGACAGTTAGCACAGATACGCAGTATTTT. It is translated as CASSSKTVSTDTQYF. The chain joins TRBV5-1 to TRBJ2-3; maybe TRBD1 (5 bases). This CDR3 spans 15 amino acids. The germline V and J ends were trimmed by 3 bases and 0 bases, with 11 bases remaining between them. Germline V gene sequence: CDR1 SGHRS, CDR2 YFSETQ.

The gene calls are TRBV19 and TRBJ1-2, with 9 nucleotides matching TRBD1. Per the germline V gene, CDR1 is LNHDA and CDR2 is SQIVND (reference sequence). The CDR3 is made up of 18 amino acids. The V and J ends lost 4 bases and 8 bases, in that order; junction bases with no gene match: 20. CDR3 nucleotide sequence: TGTGCCAGTAGTACCTTAAAATCCTCATCGGGACAGGGTGGCGGCTACACCTTC. Translating gives CASSTLKSSSGQGGGYTF. The variable domain in full, completed from reference TRBV19 and TRBJ1-2, reads DGGITQSPKYLFRKEGQNVTLSCEQNLNHDAMYWYRQDPGQGLRLIYYSQIVNDFQKGDIAEGYSVSREKKESFPLTVTSAQKNPTAFYLCASSTLKSSSGQGGGYTFGSGTRLTVV.

The chain couples TRBV9 to TRBJ2-5, with a weak D call TRBD1 (6 bases). There are 15 residues in the CDR3. Trimming left V 0 bases short and J 3 bases short, with 12 bases between. CDR1 and CDR2 from the germline V gene are SGDLS and YYNGEE. CDR3 in amino acids: CASSVERTAKETQYF. CDR3 sequence (DNA): TGTGCCAGCAGCGTAGAGAGGACAGCGAAAGAGACCCAGTACTTC.

This chain joins TRBV5-1 and TRBJ2-2; D is ambiguous. The germline V gene encodes CDR1 SGHRS and CDR2 YFSETQ. Trimming removed 4 bases at V and 1 base at J, with 8 bases between. The CDR3 length is 14 residues. CDR3 region: CASSRDLNTGELFF. In DNA form, the CDR3 reads TGCGCCAGCAGCCGCGATCTGAACACCGGGGAGCTGTTTTTT.

This chain connects TRBV7-9 to TRBJ2-2; no definite D call. The V end lost 1 base, the J end lost 6 bases, and 9 bases lay between the germline ends. This CDR3 has 14 amino acids. Germline CDR1 is SEHNR and CDR2 is FQNEAQ (reference sequence). CDR3 nucleotide sequence: TGTGCCAGCAGCTTAGTTAGGAGTGCCGGGGAGCTGTTTTTT. It encodes CASSLVRSAGELFF.

A note on this clone: This same CDR3 is encoded by further DNA sequences in the sample. This chain joins TRBV5-4 and TRBJ2-7; D possibly corresponds to TRBD1 (6 bases). The V end lost 4 bases, the J end lost 3 bases, and 14 bases lay between the germline ends. Per the germline V gene, CDR1 is SGHNT and CDR2 is YYREEE (reference sequence). The CDR3 is 14 residues long. For the CDR3, the DNA is TGTGCCAGCAGCCCGAGGGGGTCTGGCTACGAGCAGTACTTC. It codes for CASSPRGSGYEQYF.

About this clone: Other DNA sequences in this specimen translate into the identical CDR3. This chain links TRBV18 with TRBJ1-5; no clear D gene. The CDR3 totals 13 residues. Per the germline V gene, CDR1 is KGHSH and CDR2 is LQKENI. Trimming shortened V by 2 bases and J by 5 bases, and 7 bases separated the two germline ends. The CDR3 DNA is TGTGCCAGCTCACCAGGGGAGGATCAGCCCCAGCATTTT. Protein sequence: CASSPGEDQPQHF.